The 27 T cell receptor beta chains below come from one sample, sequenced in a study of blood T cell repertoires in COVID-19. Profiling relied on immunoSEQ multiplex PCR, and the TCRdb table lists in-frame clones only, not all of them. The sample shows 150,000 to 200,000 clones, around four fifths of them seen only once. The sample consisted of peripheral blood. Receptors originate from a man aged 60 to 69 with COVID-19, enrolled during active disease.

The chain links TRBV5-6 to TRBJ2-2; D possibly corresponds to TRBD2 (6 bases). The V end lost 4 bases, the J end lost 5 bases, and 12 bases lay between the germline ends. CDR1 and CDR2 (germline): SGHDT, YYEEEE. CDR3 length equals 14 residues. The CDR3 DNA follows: TGTGCCAGCAGCGCCCGCAGCGGGACCGGGGAGCTGTTTTTT. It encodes CASSARSGTGELFF.

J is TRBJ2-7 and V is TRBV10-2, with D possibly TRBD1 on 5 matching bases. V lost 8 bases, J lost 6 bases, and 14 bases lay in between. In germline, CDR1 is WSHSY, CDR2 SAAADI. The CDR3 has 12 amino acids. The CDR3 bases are TGCGCCAGCCAGGACCCAACAGGCGAGCAGTACTTC. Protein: CASQDPTGEQYF.

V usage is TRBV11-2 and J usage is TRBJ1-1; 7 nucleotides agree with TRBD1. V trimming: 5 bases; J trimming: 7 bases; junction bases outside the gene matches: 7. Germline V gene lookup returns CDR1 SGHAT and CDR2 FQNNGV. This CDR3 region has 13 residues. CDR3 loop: CASSRDRDGEAFF. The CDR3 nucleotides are TGTGCCAGCAGCCGAGACAGGGACGGTGAAGCTTTCTTT.

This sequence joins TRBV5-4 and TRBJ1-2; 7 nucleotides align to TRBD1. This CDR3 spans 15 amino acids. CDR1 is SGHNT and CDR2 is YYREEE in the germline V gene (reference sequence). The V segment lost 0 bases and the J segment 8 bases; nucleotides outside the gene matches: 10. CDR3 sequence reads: CASSLGGNRGGGYTF. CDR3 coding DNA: TGTGCCAGCAGCTTGGGGGGAAACAGGGGTGGCGGCTACACCTTC.

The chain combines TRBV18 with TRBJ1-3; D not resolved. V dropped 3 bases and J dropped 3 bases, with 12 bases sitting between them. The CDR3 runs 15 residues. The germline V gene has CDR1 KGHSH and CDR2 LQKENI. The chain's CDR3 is CASSPDSFGGNTIYF. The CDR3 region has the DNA TGTGCCAGCTCACCGGACTCTTTTGGTGGAAACACCATATATTTT.

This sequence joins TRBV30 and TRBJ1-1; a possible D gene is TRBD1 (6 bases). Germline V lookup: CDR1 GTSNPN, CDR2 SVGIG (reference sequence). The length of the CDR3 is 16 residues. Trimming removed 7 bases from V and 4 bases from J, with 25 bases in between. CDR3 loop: CASLPHPGAGATEAFF. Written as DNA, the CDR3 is TGTGCCTCTTTACCCCACCCGGGGGCGGGGGCCACTGAAGCTTTCTTT.

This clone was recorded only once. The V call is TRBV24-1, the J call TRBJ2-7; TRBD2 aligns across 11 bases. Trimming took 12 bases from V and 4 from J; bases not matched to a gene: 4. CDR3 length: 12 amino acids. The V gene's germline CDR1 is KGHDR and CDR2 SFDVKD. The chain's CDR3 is CAAGTSGYEQYF. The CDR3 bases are TGTGCCGCCGGGACTAGCGGATACGAGCAGTACTTC.

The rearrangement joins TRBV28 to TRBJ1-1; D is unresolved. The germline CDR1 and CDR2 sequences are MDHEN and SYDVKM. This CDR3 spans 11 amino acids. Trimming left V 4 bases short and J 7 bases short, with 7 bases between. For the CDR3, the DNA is TGTGCCAGCAGTTGGAGATTTGAAGCTTTCTTT. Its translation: CASSWRFEAFF.

CDR3 DNA: TGTGCCAGCAGGCGAGGACAGTGGGATCAGCCCCAGCATTTT. It is translated as CASRRGQWDQPQHF. J is TRBJ1-5 and V is TRBV2, with a weak D call TRBD1 (6 bases). V lost 6 bases and J lost 5, with 14 bases in between. From germline, CDR1 is SNHLY and CDR2 FYNNEI. The length of the CDR3 is 14 residues.

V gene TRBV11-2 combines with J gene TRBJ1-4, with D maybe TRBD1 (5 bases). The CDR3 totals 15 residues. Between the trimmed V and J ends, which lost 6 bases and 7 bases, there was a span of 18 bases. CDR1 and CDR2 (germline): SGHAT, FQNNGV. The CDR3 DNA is TGTGCCAGCAGTCAAAGGAGGGGAAGCGGTGAAAAACTGTTTTTT. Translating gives CASSQRRGSGEKLFF. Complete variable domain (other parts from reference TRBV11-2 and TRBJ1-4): EAGVAQSPRYKIIEKRQSVAFWCNPISGHATLYWYQQILGQGPKLLIQFQNNGVVDDSQLPKDRFSAERLKGVDSTLKIQPAKLEDSAVYLCASSQRRGSGEKLFFGSGTQLSVL.

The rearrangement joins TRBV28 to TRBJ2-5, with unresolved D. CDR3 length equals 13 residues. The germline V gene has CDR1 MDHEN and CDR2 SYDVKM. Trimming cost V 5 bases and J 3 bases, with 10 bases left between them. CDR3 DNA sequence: TGTGCCAGCAGTCCCGGTAGAGAAGAGACCCAGTACTTC. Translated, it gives CASSPGREETQYF.

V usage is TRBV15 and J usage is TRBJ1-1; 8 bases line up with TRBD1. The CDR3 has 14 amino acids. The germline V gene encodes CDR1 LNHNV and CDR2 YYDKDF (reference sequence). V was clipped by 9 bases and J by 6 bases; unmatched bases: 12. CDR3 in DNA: TGTGCCACGTATCGCGGACAGGGAAGGTCTGAAGCTTTCTTT. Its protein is CATYRGQGRSEAFF.

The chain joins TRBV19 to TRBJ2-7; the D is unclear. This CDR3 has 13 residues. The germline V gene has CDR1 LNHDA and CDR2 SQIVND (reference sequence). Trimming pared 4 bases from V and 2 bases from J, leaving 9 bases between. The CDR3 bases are TGTGCCAGTAGTACCCGCGGTCCCTACGAGCAGTACTTC. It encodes CASSTRGPYEQYF. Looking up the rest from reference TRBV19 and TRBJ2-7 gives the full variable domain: DGGITQSPKYLFRKEGQNVTLSCEQNLNHDAMYWYRQDPGQGLRLIYYSQIVNDFQKGDIAEGYSVSREKKESFPLTVTSAQKNPTAFYLCASSTRGPYEQYFGPGTRLTVT.

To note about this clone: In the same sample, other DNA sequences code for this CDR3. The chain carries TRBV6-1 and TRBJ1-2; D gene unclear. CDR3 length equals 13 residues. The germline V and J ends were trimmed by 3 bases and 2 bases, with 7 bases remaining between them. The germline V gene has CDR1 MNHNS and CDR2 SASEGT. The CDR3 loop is CASSEGGNYGYTF. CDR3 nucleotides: TGTGCCAGCAGTGAGGGAGGGAACTATGGCTACACCTTC.

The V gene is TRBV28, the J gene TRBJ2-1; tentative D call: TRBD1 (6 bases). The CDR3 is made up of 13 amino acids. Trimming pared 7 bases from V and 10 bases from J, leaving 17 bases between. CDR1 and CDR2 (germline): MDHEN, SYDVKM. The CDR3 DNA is TGTGCCAGCATAGGGCTCCAGGGGAAAGAGCAGTTCTTC. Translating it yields CASIGLQGKEQFF.

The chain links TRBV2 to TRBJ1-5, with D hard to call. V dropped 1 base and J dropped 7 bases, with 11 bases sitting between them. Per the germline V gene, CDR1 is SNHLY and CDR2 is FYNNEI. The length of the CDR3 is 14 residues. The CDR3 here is CASSEVRGGQPQHF. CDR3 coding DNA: TGTGCCAGCAGTGAAGTTCGGGGTGGGCAGCCCCAGCATTTT. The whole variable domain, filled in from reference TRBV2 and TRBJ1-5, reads EPEVTQTPSHQVTQMGQEVILRCVPISNHLYFYWYRQILGQKVEFLVSFYNNEISEKSEIFDDQFSVERPDGSNFTLKIRSTKLEDSAMYFCASSEVRGGQPQHFGDGTRLSIL.

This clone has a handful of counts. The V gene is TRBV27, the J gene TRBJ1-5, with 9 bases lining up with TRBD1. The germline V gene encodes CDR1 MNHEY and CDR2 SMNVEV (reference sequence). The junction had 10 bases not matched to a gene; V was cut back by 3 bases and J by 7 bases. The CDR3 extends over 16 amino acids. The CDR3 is CASSFYTGGAGQPQHF. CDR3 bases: TGTGCCAGCAGTTTTTATACAGGGGGCGCAGGGCAGCCCCAGCATTTT.

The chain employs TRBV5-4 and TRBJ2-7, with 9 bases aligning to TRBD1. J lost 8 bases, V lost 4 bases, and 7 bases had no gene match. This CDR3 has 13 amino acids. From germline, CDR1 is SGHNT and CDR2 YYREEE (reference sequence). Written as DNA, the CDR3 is TGTGCCAGCAGCATCTGGGACAGGGAGAAGCAGTACTTC. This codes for CASSIWDREKQYF.

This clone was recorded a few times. The CDR3 DNA reads as TGTGCCAGCAGTTACGGGCAGGGCTTTGGCTACACCTTC. Protein: CASSYGQGFGYTF. The rearrangement links TRBV6-2 or TRBV6-3 to TRBJ1-2; D possibly corresponds to TRBD1 (5 bases). The V end was cut by 2 bases, the J end by 7 bases, with 11 bases between. Germline CDR1 and CDR2: MNHEY and SVGEGT. The length of the CDR3 is 13 residues.

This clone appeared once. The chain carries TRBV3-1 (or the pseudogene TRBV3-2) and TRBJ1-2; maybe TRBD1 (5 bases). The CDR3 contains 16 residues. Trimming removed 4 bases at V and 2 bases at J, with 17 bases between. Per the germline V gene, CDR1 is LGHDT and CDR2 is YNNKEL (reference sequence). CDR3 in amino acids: CASSRFDSGRNYGYTF. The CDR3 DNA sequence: TGTGCCAGCAGCCGGTTTGACAGTGGGAGGAACTATGGCTACACCTTC.

The CDR3 loop is CASSSGQTPNEQFF. CDR3 DNA: TGCGCCAGCAGCTCGGGACAGACACCCAATGAGCAGTTCTTC. The chain uses TRBV5-1 and TRBJ2-1; 7 bases are a match to TRBD1. The length of the CDR3 is 14 residues. Germline CDR1 SGHRS, CDR2 YFSETQ. The V segment lost 3 bases and the J segment 6 bases; nucleotides outside the gene matches: 6.

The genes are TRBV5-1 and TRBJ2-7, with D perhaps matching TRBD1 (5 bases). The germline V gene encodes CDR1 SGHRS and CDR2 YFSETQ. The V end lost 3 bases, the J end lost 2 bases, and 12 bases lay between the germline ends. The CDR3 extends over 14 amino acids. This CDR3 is CASSSTGEAYEQYF. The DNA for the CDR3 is TGCGCCAGCAGCTCCACAGGTGAGGCCTACGAGCAGTACTTC.

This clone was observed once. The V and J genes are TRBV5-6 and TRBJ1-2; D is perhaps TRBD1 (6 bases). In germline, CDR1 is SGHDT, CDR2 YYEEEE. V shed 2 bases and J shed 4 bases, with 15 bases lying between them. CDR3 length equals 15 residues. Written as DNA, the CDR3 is TGTGCCAGCAGCTTTGACATCGTGGACAGCTATGGCTACACCTTC. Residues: CASSFDIVDSYGYTF.

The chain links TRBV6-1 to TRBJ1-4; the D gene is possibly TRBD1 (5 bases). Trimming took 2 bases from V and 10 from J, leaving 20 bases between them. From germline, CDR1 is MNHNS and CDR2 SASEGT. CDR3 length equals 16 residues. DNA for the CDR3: TGTGCCAGCAGTGAATTGGGGTTGGATACCGGGGGAAAACTGTTTTTT. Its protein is CASSELGLDTGGKLFF.

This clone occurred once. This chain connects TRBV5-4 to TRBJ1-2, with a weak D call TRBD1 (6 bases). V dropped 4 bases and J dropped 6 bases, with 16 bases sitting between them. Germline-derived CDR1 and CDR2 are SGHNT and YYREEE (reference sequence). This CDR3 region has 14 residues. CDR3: CASSRGGANDGYTF. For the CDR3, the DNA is TGTGCCAGCAGCCGGGGGGGGGCGAACGATGGCTACACCTTC.

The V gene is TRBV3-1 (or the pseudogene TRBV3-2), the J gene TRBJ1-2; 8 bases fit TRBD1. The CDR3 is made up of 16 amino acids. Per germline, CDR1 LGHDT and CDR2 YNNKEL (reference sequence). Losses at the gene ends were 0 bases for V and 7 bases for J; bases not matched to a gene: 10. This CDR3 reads CASSQDGPGGAGGYTF. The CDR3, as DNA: TGTGCCAGCAGCCAAGATGGTCCAGGGGGCGCAGGTGGCTACACCTTC.

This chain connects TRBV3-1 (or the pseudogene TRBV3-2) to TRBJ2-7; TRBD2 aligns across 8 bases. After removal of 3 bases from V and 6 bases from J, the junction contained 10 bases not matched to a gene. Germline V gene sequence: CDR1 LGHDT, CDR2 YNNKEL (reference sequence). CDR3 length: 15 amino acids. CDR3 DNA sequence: TGTGCCAGCAGCCAGCCGGGACTAGGCGAGGTCGAGCAGTACTTC. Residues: CASSQPGLGEVEQYF.